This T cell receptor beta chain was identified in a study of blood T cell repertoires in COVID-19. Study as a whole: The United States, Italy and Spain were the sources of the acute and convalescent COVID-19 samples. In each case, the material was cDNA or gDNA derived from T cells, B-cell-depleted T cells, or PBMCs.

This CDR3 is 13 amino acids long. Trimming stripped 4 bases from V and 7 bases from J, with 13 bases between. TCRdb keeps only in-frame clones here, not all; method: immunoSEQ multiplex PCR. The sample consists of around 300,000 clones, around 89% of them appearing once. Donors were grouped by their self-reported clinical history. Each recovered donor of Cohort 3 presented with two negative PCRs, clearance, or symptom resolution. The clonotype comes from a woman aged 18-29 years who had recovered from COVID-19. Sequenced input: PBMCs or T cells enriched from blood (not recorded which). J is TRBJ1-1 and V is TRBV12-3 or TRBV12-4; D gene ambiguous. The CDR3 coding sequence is TGTGCCAGCAGTTCCTCGGGAACCCTTGAAGCTTTCTTT. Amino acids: CASSSSGTLEAFF.